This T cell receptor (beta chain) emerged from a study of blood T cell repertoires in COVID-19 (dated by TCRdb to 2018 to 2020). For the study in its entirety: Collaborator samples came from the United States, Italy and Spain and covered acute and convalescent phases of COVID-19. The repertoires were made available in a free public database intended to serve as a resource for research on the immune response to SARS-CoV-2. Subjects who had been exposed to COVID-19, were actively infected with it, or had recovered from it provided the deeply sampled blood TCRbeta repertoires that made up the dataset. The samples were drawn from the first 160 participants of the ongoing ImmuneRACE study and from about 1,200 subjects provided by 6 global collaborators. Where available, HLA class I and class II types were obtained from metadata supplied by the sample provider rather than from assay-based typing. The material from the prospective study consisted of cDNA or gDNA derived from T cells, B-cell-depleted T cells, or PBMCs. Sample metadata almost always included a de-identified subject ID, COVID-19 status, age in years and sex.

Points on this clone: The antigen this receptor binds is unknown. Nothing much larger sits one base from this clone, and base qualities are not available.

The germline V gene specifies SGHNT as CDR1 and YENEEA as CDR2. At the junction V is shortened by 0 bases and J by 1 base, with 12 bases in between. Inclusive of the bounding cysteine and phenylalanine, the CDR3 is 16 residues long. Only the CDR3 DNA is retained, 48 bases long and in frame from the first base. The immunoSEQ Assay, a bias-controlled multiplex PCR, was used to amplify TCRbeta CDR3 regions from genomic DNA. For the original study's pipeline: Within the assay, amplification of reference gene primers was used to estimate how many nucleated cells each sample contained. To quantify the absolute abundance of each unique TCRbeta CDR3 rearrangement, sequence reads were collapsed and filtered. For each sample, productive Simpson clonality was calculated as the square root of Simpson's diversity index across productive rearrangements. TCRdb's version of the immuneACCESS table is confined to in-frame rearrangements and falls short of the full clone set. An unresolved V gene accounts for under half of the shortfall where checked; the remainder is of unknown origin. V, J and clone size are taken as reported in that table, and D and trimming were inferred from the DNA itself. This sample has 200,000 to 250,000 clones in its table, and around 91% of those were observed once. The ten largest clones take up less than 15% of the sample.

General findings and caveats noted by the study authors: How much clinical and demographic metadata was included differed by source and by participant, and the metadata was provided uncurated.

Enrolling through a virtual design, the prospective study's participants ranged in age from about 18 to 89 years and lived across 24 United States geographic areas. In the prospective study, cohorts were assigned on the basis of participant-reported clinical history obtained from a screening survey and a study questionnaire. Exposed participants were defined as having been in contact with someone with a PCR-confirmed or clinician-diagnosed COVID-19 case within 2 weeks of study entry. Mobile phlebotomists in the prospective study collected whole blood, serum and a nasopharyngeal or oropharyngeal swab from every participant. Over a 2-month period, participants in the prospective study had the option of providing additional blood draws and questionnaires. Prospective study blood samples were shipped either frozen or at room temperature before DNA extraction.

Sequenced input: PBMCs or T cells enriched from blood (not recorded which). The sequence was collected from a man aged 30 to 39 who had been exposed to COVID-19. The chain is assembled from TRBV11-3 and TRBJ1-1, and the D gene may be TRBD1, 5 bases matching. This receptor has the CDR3 CASSLDPPGPNTEAFF. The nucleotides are TGTGCCAGCAGCTTAGATCCGCCAGGGCCGAACACTGAAGCTTTCTTT.